The 4 T cell receptor beta chains below come from one sample, sequenced in a study of cytotoxic CD8 clonotypes in ibrutinib-treated CLL. Measured with immunoSEQ multiplex PCR; TCRdb has only the in-frame clones, and not every one. In the table there are tens of thousands of clones, 70% of which are singletons. The sequenced sample was PBMCs, obtained at disease progression, from a patient treated with ibrutinib. All receptors derive from a human donor with chronic lymphocytic leukemia.

This chain joins TRBV19 and TRBJ2-7; 8 bases line up with TRBD2. The CDR3 sequence is 16 residues long. Germline V CDR1 and CDR2: LNHDA, SQIVND (reference sequence). V lost 1 base, J lost 3 bases, and 8 bases stayed unmatched. CDR3 in amino acids: CASSIAAGLAYYEQYF. The CDR3 DNA is TGTGCCAGTAGTATAGCAGCAGGACTAGCCTACTACGAGCAGTACTTC.

This chain links TRBV19 with TRBJ2-7, with a possible D match to TRBD1 (6 bases). The ends were cut back, 4 bases at V and 1 base at J, with 11 bases in the middle. Germline CDR1 and CDR2: LNHDA and SQIVND (reference sequence). The CDR3 spans 14 residues. The CDR3 here is CASSNGQSSYEQYF. For the CDR3, the DNA is TGTGCCAGTAGTAACGGACAGTCGTCCTACGAGCAGTACTTC. Full variable domain (outside the CDR3, taken from reference TRBV19 and TRBJ2-7): DGGITQSPKYLFRKEGQNVTLSCEQNLNHDAMYWYRQDPGQGLRLIYYSQIVNDFQKGDIAEGYSVSREKKESFPLTVTSAQKNPTAFYLCASSNGQSSYEQYFGPGTRLTVT.

This clone was recorded only once. The chain recombines TRBV4-1 with TRBJ1-2; D is perhaps TRBD1 (6 bases). V lost 4 bases and J 5 bases, leaving 20 bases between the germline ends. Looked up from germline, CDR1 is MGHRA and CDR2 is YSYEKL. The CDR3 has 16 amino acids. The CDR3 here is CASSPPQGPTPYGYTF. Written as DNA, the CDR3 is TGCGCCAGCAGCCCCCCACAGGGTCCCACACCTTATGGCTACACCTTC.

This chain uses TRBV7-9 with TRBJ2-1; a weak D match, TRBD2 (6 bases). This CDR3 has 14 amino acids. The germline V gene encodes CDR1 SEHNR and CDR2 FQNEAQ (reference sequence). Trimming removed 0 bases at V and 4 bases at J, with 7 bases between. The CDR3 DNA is TGTGCCAGCAGCTTAGCGGGGGGATACAATGAGCAGTTCTTC. Translating it yields CASSLAGGYNEQFF. Full variable domain (outside the CDR3, taken from reference TRBV7-9 and TRBJ2-1): DTGVSQNPRHKITKRGQNVTFRCDPISEHNRLYWYRQTLGQGPEFLTYFQNEAQLEKSRLLSDRFSAERPKGSFSTLEIQRTEQGDSAMYLCASSLAGGYNEQFFGPGTRLTVL.